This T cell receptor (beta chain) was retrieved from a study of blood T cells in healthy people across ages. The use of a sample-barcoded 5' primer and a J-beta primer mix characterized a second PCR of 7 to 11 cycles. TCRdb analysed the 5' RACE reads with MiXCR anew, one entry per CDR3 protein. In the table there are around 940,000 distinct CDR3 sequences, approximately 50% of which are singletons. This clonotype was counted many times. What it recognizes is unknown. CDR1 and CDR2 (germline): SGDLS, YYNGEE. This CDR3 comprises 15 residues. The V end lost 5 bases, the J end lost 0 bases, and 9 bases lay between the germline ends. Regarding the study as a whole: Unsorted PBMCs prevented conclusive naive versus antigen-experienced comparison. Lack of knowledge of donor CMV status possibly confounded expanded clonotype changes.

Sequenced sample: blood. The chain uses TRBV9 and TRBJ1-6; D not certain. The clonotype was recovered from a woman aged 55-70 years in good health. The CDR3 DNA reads TGTGCCAGCAGTGTCGGAAGCTCCTATAATTCACCCCTCCACTTT. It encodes CASSVGSSYNSPLHF.